The sequence of this TCR beta chain was determined in a study of OX40 agonist ivuxolimab in advanced cancers. Study-wide context: The group had a mean age of around 60 years, ranged from about 23 to 85, and was 82.7% male.

Autoimmune disease history or systemic immunosuppression meant exclusion. Cycle 7 day 1, cycle 4 day 1, and baseline were the timepoints at which blood was sampled. Trimming at V came to 5 bases and at J to 10 bases, leaving 16 bases not matched to a gene. Germline CDR1 reads LNHDA; CDR2 reads SQIVND (reference sequence). CDR3 size: 16 residues. The assay was immunoSEQ multiplex PCR, and TCRdb's table has in-frame clones only and misses some. The sample carries 55,000 to 90,000 clones, roughly 80% recorded once. This sequence was found in an adult with an advanced solid tumor such as melanoma, head and neck, liver or kidney cancer. The chain couples TRBV19 to TRBJ2-1, with 8 bases that match TRBD2. The source material was CD4+ or CD8+ T cells sorted from blood, sampled in a trial of the OX40 agonist ivuxolimab. CDR3 DNA: TGTGCCAGTAGTCCCCCGGCGGGGGGTCGAAGGGGAGAGCAGTTCTTC. Residues: CASSPPAGGRRGEQFF.